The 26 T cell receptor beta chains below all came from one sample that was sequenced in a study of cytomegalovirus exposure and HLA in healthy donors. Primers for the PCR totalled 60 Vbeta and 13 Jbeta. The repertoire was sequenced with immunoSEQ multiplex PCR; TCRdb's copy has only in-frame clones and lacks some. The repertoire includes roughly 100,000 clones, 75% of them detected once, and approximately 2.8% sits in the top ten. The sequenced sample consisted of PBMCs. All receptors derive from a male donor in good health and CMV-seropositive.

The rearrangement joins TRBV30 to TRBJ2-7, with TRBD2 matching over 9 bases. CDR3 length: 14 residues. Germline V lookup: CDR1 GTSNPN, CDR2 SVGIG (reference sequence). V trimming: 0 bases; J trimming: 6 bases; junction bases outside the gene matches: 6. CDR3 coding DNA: TGTGCCTGGAGTGTCGGGCTAGCGGGAACCGAGCAGTACTTC. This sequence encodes CAWSVGLAGTEQYF.

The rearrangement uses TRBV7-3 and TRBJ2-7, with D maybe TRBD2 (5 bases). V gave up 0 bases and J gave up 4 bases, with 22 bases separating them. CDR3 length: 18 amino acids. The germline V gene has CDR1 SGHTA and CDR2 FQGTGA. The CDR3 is CASSLTESQRIREYEQYF. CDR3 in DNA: TGTGCCAGCAGCTTAACAGAATCCCAGCGGATAAGGGAATACGAGCAGTACTTC.

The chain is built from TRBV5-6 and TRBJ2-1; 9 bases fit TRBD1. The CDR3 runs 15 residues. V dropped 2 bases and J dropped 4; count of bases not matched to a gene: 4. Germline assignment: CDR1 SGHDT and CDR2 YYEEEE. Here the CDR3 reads CASSFGDRAYNEQFF. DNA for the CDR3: TGTGCCAGCAGCTTTGGGGACAGGGCATACAATGAGCAGTTCTTC.

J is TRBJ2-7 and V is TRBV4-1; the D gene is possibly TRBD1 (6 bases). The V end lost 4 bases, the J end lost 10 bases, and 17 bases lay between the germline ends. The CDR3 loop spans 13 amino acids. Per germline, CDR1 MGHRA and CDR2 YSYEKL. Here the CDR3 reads CASSPGVGQRQYF. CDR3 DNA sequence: TGCGCCAGCAGCCCAGGGGTCGGGCAGCGCCAGTACTTC.

The CDR3 sequence: CSVGGRYEQYF. The CDR3 DNA follows: TGCAGTGTAGGGGGCAGGTACGAGCAGTACTTC. The V gene is TRBV20-1, the J gene TRBJ2-7; 7 bases are shared with TRBD1. This CDR3 has 11 amino acids. Germline V lookup: CDR1 DFQATT, CDR2 SNEGSKA (reference sequence). The ends lost 7 bases at V and 4 bases at J; junction bases unmatched: 4.

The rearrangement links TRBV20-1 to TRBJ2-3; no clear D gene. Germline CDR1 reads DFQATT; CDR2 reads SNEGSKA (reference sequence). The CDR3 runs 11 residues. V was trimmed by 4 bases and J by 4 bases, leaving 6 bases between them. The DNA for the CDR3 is TGCAGTGCTACTGTAGCAGATACGCAGTATTTT. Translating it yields CSATVADTQYF.

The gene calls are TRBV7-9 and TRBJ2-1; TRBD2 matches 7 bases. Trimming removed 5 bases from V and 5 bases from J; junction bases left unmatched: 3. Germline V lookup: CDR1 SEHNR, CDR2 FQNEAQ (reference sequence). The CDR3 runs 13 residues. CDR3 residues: CASSLRGDNEQFF. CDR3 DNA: TGTGCCAGCAGCCTCCGGGGGGACAATGAGCAGTTCTTC.

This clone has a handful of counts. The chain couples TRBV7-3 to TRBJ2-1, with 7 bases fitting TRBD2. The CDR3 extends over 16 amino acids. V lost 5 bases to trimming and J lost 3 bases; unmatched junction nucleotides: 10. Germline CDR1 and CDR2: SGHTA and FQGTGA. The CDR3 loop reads CASSQIGASGYNEQFF. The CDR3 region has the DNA TGTGCCAGCAGCCAAATTGGGGCTAGCGGCTACAATGAGCAGTTCTTC.

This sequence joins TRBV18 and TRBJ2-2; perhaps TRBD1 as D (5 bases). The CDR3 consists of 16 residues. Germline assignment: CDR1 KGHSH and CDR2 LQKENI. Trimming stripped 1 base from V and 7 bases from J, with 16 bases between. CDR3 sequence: CASSPRDIQESGELFF. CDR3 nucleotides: TGTGCCAGCTCACCACGGGATATACAGGAGAGCGGGGAGCTGTTTTTT.

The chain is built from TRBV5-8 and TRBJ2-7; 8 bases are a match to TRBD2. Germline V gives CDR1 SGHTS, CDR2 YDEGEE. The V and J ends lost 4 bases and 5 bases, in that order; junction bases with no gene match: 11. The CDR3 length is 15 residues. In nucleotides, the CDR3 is TGTGCCAGCAGCCCGAGGAGCGGGAGAGCCCACGAGCAGTACTTC. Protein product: CASSPRSGRAHEQYF. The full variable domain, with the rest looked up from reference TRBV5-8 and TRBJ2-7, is EAGVTQSPTHLIKTRGQQATLRCSPISGHTSVYWYQQALGLGLQFLLWYDEGEERNRGNFPPRFSGRQFPNYSSELNVNALELEDSALYLCASSPRSGRAHEQYFGPGTRLTVT.

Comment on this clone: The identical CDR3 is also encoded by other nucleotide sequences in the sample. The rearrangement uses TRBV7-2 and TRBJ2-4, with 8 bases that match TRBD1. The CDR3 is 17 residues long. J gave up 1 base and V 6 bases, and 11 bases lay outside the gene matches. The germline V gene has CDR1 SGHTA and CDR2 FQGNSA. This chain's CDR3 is CASSYDLDRVAKNIQYF. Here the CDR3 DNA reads TGTGCCAGCAGTTACGACCTGGACAGGGTGGCCAAAAACATTCAGTACTTC.

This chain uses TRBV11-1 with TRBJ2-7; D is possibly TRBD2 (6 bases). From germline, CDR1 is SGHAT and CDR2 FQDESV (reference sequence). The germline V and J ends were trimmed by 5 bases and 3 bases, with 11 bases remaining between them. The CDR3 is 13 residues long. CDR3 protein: CASSRRRGYEQYF. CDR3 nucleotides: TGTGCCAGCAGCCGGCGGAGGGGCTACGAGCAGTACTTC. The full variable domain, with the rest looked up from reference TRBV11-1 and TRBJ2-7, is EAEVAQSPRYKITEKSQAVAFWCDPISGHATLYWYRQILGQGPELLVQFQDESVVDDSQLPKDRFSAERLKGVDSTLKIQPAELGDSAMYLCASSRRRGYEQYFGPGTRLTVT.

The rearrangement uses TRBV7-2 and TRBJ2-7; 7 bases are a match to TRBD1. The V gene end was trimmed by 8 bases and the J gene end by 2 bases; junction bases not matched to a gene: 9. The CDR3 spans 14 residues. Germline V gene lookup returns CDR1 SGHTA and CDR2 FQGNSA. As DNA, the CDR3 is TGTGCCAGCCGGCGACAGGGACAGACCTACGAGCAGTACTTC. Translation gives CASRRQGQTYEQYF.

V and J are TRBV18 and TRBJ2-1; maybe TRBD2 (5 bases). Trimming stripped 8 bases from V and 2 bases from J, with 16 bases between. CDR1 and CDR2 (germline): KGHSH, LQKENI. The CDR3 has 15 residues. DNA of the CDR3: TGTGCCAGCGCCCACCGTACGGGGACCTACAATGAGCAGTTCTTC. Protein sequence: CASAHRTGTYNEQFF.

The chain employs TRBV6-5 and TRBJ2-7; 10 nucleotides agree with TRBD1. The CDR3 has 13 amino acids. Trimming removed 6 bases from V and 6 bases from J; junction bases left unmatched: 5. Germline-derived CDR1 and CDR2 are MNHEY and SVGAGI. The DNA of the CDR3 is TGTGCCAGCAGCCCCGGGACAGGGGTCGAGCAGTACTTC. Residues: CASSPGTGVEQYF.

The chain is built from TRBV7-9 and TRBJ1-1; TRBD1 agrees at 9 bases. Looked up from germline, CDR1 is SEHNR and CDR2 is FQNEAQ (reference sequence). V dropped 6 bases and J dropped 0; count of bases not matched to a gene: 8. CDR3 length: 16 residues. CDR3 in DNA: TGTGCCAGCAGGTGGGGACAGGGCCCTTTGAACACTGAAGCTTTCTTT. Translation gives CASRWGQGPLNTEAFF.

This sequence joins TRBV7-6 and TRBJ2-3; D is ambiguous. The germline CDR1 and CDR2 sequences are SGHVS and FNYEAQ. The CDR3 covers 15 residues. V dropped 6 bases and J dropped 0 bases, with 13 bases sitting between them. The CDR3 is CASRPTLSSTDTQYF. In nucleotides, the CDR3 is TGTGCCAGCAGACCAACATTATCTAGCACAGATACGCAGTATTTT. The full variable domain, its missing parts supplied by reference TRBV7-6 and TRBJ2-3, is GAGVSQSPRYKVTKRGQDVALRCDPISGHVSLYWYRQALGQGPEFLTYFNYEAQQDKSGLPNDRFSAERPEGSISTLTIQRTEQRDSAMYRCASRPTLSSTDTQYFGPGTRLTVL.

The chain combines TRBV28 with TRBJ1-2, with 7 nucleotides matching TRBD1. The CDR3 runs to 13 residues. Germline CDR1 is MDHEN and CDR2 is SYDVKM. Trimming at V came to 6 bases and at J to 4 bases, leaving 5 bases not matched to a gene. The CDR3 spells CASRTGRAYGYTF. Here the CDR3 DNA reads TGTGCCAGCAGGACAGGGCGAGCCTATGGCTACACCTTC.

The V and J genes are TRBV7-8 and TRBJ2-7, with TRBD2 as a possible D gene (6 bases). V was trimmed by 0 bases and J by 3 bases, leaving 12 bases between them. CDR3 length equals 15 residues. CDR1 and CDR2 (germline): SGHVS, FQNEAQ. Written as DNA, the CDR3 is TGTGCCAGCAGCTTAGCCACGGGGGTTCTCTACGAGCAGTACTTC. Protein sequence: CASSLATGVLYEQYF.

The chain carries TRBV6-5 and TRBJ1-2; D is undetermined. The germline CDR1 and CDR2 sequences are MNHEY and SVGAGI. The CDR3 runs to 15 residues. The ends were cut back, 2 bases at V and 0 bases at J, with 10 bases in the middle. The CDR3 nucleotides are TGTGCCAGCAGTTACGGCGGCAGTCCTAACTATGGCTACACCTTC. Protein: CASSYGGSPNYGYTF.

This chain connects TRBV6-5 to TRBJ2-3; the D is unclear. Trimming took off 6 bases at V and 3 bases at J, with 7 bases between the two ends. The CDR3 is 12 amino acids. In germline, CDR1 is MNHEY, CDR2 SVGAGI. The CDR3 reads CASSHETDTQYF. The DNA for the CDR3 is TGTGCCAGCAGCCACGAGACAGATACGCAGTATTTT.

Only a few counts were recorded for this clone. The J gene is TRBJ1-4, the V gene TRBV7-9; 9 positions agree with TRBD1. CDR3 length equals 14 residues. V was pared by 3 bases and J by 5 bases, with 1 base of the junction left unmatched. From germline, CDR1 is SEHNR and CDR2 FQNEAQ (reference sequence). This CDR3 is CASSFGTGNEKLFF. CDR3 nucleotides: TGTGCCAGCAGCTTCGGGACAGGGAATGAAAAACTGTTTTTT. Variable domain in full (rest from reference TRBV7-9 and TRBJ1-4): DTGVSQNPRHKITKRGQNVTFRCDPISEHNRLYWYRQTLGQGPEFLTYFQNEAQLEKSRLLSDRFSAERPKGSFSTLEIQRTEQGDSAMYLCASSFGTGNEKLFFGSGTQLSVL.

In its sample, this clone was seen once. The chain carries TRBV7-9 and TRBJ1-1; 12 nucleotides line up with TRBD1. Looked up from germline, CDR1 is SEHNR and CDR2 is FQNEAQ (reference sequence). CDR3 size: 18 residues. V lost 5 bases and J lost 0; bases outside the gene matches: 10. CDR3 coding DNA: TGTGCCAGCAGCGGTAGGACCGGGACAGGGGGCTTGAACACTGAAGCTTTCTTT. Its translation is CASSGRTGTGGLNTEAFF.

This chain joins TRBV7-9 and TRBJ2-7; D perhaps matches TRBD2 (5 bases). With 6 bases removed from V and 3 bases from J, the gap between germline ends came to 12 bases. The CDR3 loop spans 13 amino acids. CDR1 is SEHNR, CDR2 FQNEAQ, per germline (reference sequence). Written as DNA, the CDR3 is TGTGCCAGCAGGGATGGGAGCCACTACGAGCAGTACTTC. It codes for CASRDGSHYEQYF. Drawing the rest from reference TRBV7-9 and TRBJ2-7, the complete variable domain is DTGVSQNPRHKITKRGQNVTFRCDPISEHNRLYWYRQTLGQGPEFLTYFQNEAQLEKSRLLSDRFSAERPKGSFSTLEIQRTEQGDSAMYLCASRDGSHYEQYFGPGTRLTVT.

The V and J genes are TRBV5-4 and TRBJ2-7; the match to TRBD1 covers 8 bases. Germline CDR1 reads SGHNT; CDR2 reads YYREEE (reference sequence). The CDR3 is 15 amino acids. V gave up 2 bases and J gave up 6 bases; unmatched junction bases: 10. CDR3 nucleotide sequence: TGTGCCAGCAGCTTAATTTCGGCAGGGGGCTCCGAGCAGTACTTC. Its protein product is CASSLISAGGSEQYF.

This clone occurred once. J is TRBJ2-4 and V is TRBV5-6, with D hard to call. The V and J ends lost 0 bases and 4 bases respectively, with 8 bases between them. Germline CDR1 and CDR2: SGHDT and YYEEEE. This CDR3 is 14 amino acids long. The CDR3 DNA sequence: TGTGCCAGCAGCTTGGCTAACAGAAAAAACATTCAGTACTTC. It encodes CASSLANRKNIQYF.